These 27 T cell receptor beta chains were sequenced from one sample in a study of T cell repertoires in cytomegalovirus infection. These receptors' antigens are unknown. In TCRdb, the reads were re-called with MiXCR into one record per CDR3 protein. The sample lists roughly 920,000 distinct CDR3 sequences, roughly 31% occurring once. This material consisted of cultured CD8+ T cells from PBMCs, taken from culture after CMV antigen stimulation. The origin of the receptors is a human donor in good health (CMV status not recorded). Some clones in this sample may be carry-over from other donors' samples.

The rearrangement links TRBV29-1 to TRBJ2-5; D is uncertain. This CDR3 comprises 10 residues. V gave up 4 bases and J gave up 5 bases, with 5 bases separating them. CDR1 is SQVTM and CDR2 is ANQGSEA in the germline V gene. CDR3 bases: TGCAGCGTTGTCGGGGAGACCCAGTACTTC. It specifies CSVVGETQYF.

The table lists this clonotype with a count of one. The V gene is TRBV7-9, the J gene TRBJ1-3; tentative D call: TRBD1 (6 bases). Germline values: CDR1 SEHNR, CDR2 FQNEAQ (reference sequence). This CDR3 region has 15 residues. Trimming removed 5 bases at V and 8 bases at J, with 19 bases between. The CDR3 spells CASSPPTGGPYTIYF. The CDR3 DNA follows: TGTGCCAGCAGCCCCCCTACGGGGGGGCCATACACCATATATTTT.

This clonotype was seen a few times. J is TRBJ1-3 and V is TRBV7-3, with TRBD1 as a possible D gene (5 bases). V lost 8 bases and J lost 0, with 17 bases in between. Germline assignment: CDR1 SGHTA and CDR2 FQGTGA. The length of the CDR3 is 16 residues. The CDR3 bases are TGTGCCAGCCCTACCGACAGCGAAAGCTCTGGAAACACCATATATTTT. Residues: CASPTDSESSGNTIYF.

This clonotype was observed at least ten times. V usage is TRBV7-6 and J usage is TRBJ2-7; the D is unclear. The CDR3 runs 13 residues. V shed 4 bases and J shed 2 bases, with 9 bases lying between them. CDR1 is SGHVS and CDR2 is FNYEAQ in the germline V gene. The CDR3: CASSSDKTYEQYV. The DNA for the CDR3 is TGTGCCAGCAGCTCAGACAAGACCTACGAGCAGTACGTC.

This clonotype was observed many times. CDR3 DNA: TGTGCCAGCAGTTTAAGGACGGTTACTGAAGCTTTCTTT. It is translated as CASSLRTVTEAFF. V is TRBV12-3 or TRBV12-4 and J is TRBJ1-1; unclear D gene. V was trimmed by 2 bases and J by 5 bases, leaving 9 bases between them. CDR3 length equals 13 residues.

CDR3 protein: CASSQEEGLETQYF. CDR3 in DNA: TGTGCCAGCAGCCAAGAGGAGGGTTTGGAGACCCAGTACTTC. The J gene is TRBJ2-5, the V gene TRBV3-1; TRBD2 might be the D (6 bases). V was trimmed by 0 bases and J by 5 bases, leaving 10 bases between them. This CDR3 comprises 14 residues. Germline-derived CDR1 and CDR2 are LGHDT and YNNKEL (reference sequence).

The V gene is TRBV6-6, the J gene TRBJ2-2; D not resolved. Germline CDR1 is MNHNY and CDR2 is SVGAGI (reference sequence). This CDR3 has 12 amino acids. V dropped 4 bases and J dropped 7 bases, with 7 bases sitting between them. This CDR3 reads CASSSEDGELFF. In DNA, the CDR3 is TGTGCCAGCAGTTCAGAAGACGGGGAGCTGTTTTTT.

Only a few counts were recorded for this clonotype. The chain combines TRBV6-6 with TRBJ2-3; possibly TRBD1 for D (5 bases). Germline V gene sequence: CDR1 MNHNY, CDR2 SVGAGI (reference sequence). The CDR3 sequence is 13 residues long. Trimming took 6 bases from V and 6 from J, leaving 13 bases between them. The CDR3 loop reads CASRYTGADTQYF. The CDR3 DNA follows: TGTGCCAGCAGGTACACAGGTGCCGATACGCAGTATTTT.

V and J are TRBV12-3 or TRBV12-4 and TRBJ2-1; 10 nucleotides line up with TRBD1. The CDR3 extends over 19 amino acids. The V segment lost 4 bases and the J segment 2 bases; nucleotides outside the gene matches: 14. CDR3 DNA: TGTGCCAGCAGTTGGGACAGGGGTAACTCAGGACTACCCTACAATGAGCAGTTCTTC. Its translation: CASSWDRGNSGLPYNEQFF.

This clonotype was recorded many times. The V and J genes are TRBV10-3 and TRBJ2-6; maybe TRBD1 (6 bases). The germline gives CDR1 ENHRY, CDR2 SYGVKD. The CDR3 consists of 19 residues. V lost 1 base to trimming and J lost 0 bases, with 16 bases between them. The CDR3 region is CAISEWNRERGSGANVLTF. CDR3 DNA sequence: TGTGCCATCAGTGAGTGGAACAGGGAAAGGGGCTCTGGGGCCAACGTCCTGACTTTC.

This chain uses TRBV9 with TRBJ2-1; D possibly corresponds to TRBD1 (5 bases). V lost 4 bases to trimming and J lost 0 bases, with 14 bases between them. Germline CDR1 is SGDLS and CDR2 is YYNGEE. The CDR3 totals 16 residues. The CDR3 spells CASSPKDKSSYNEQFF. CDR3 nucleotides: TGTGCCAGCAGCCCCAAGGACAAGAGCTCCTACAATGAGCAGTTCTTC.

This clonotype was seen many times. The V gene is TRBV7-2, the J gene TRBJ1-1, with 7 bases fitting TRBD1. The germline gives CDR1 SGHTA, CDR2 FQGNSA. The CDR3 runs 15 residues. V trimming: 5 bases; J trimming: 4 bases; junction bases outside the gene matches: 10. In DNA form, the CDR3 reads TGTGCCAGCAGCCCCCGACAGGGCTCGCGCACTGAAGCTTTCTTT. Its protein product is CASSPRQGSRTEAFF.

This clonotype was observed at least ten times. CDR3 region: CATWREGELFF. The CDR3 nucleotides are TGTGCTACTTGGAGGGAGGGGGAGCTGTTTTTT. The rearrangement uses TRBV12-3 or TRBV12-4 and TRBJ2-2, with D tentatively TRBD2 (6 bases). The CDR3 sequence is 11 residues long.

The V and J genes are TRBV2 and TRBJ1-4; maybe TRBD1 (6 bases). The V and J ends lost 3 bases and 7 bases respectively, with 18 bases between them. This CDR3 contains 16 residues. Germline values: CDR1 SNHLY, CDR2 FYNNEI. CDR3 DNA sequence: TGTGCCAGCAGTGACGAGGGGACATCTCTGAGTGAAAAACTGTTTTTT. It yields the protein CASSDEGTSLSEKLFF. The whole variable domain, filled in from reference TRBV2 and TRBJ1-4, reads EPEVTQTPSHQVTQMGQEVILRCVPISNHLYFYWYRQILGQKVEFLVSFYNNEISEKSEIFDDQFSVERPDGSNFTLKIRSTKLEDSAMYFCASSDEGTSLSEKLFFGSGTQLSVL.

The chain couples TRBV6-5 to TRBJ2-7; D might be TRBD2 (7 bases). The CDR3 has 17 amino acids. V lost 0 bases, J lost 0 bases, and 15 bases lay in between. CDR1 MNHEY and CDR2 SVGAGI come from the germline V gene. The CDR3 coding sequence is TGTGCCAGCAGTTACTCCCTCCTAGCGGACAGCTCCTACGAGCAGTACTTC. It specifies CASSYSLLADSSYEQYF.

There are many counts of this clonotype. This rearrangement joins TRBV7-2 to TRBJ1-3, with D possibly TRBD1 on 6 matching bases. V lost 5 bases, J lost 6 bases, and 14 bases lay in between. The germline V gene encodes CDR1 SGHTA and CDR2 FQGNSA. The CDR3 covers 14 residues. CDR3 coding DNA: TGTGCCAGCAGCGAAGCAGGGGTAACAAACACCATATATTTT. It codes for CASSEAGVTNTIYF.

This clonotype occurred many times. CDR3 protein: CASSLLTGNQPQHF. For the CDR3, the DNA is TGTGCCAGCAGCTTACTCACGGGCAATCAGCCCCAGCATTTT. The genes are TRBV7-9 and TRBJ1-5; no clear D. V lost 2 bases and J 2 bases, leaving 7 bases between the germline ends. Germline loops: CDR1 SEHNR, CDR2 FQNEAQ (reference sequence). This CDR3 comprises 14 residues.

This clonotype appeared a few times. The chain joins TRBV24-1 to TRBJ2-5; D may correspond to TRBD1 or TRBD2 (5 bases each). V lost 3 bases and J lost 3, with 10 bases in between. Germline CDR1 reads KGHDR; CDR2 reads SFDVKD. CDR3 length: 14 residues. The CDR3, as DNA: TGTGCCACCAGTGATGAGGGGACGGAAGAGACCCAGTACTTC. Translated: CATSDEGTEETQYF.

About this clonotype itself: This may arise from a read error, as a much more abundant clone is one base away. V and J are TRBV7-6 and TRBJ1-4; 9 bases match TRBD1. The CDR3 length is 16 residues. Germline values: CDR1 SGHVS, CDR2 FNYEAQ. In nucleotides, the CDR3 is TGTGTCAGCAGCGTACCCAGGACAGGGGAAAGCGAAAAACTGTTTTTT. Amino acid sequence: CVSSVPRTGESEKLFF.

This clonotype appeared a few times. The rearrangement uses TRBV15 and TRBJ1-1; D gene unclear. This CDR3 comprises 10 residues. Trimming shortened V by 8 bases and J by 4 bases, and 5 bases separated the two germline ends. The V gene's germline CDR1 is LNHNV and CDR2 YYDKDF (reference sequence). In nucleotides, the CDR3 is TGTGCCACCCTCGGCACTGAAGCTTTCTTT. It translates to CATLGTEAFF. The variable domain in full, with the rest retrieved from reference TRBV15 and TRBJ1-1, is DAMVIQNPRYQVTQFGKPVTLSCSQTLNHNVMYWYQQKSSQAPKLLFHYYDKDFNNEADTPDNFQSRRPNTSFCFLDIRSPGLGDTAMYLCATLGTEAFFGQGTRLTVV.

This chain uses TRBV28 with TRBJ2-2; D ambiguous. The CDR3 runs to 16 residues. The V end lost 7 bases, the J end lost 0 bases, and 15 bases lay between the germline ends. Germline V gene sequence: CDR1 MDHEN, CDR2 SYDVKM. The CDR3 region has the DNA TGTGCCAGCACCCCAGGTGCCAGCGCGAACACCGGGGAGCTGTTTTTT. Its protein is CASTPGASANTGELFF.

The V and J genes are TRBV3-1 and TRBJ2-1; 10 bases line up with TRBD2. V trimming: 0 bases; J trimming: 1 base; junction bases outside the gene matches: 9. The CDR3 is made up of 19 amino acids. CDR1 and CDR2 from the germline V gene are LGHDT and YNNKEL (reference sequence). CDR3 sequence: CASSQEISGGQNSYNEQFF. The CDR3 nucleotides read TGTGCCAGCAGCCAAGAGATTAGCGGGGGGCAAAATTCCTACAATGAGCAGTTCTTC.

The chain links TRBV6-6 to TRBJ2-7; 7 bases are a match to TRBD2. CDR3 size: 13 residues. CDR1 and CDR2 (germline): MNHNY, SVGAGI (reference sequence). After removal of 0 bases from V and 7 bases from J, the junction contained 3 bases not matched to a gene. The CDR3, as DNA: TGTGCCAGCAGTTACTCGGCGGGGGTAGAGCAGTACGTC. Its translation is CASSYSAGVEQYV.

The chain carries TRBV7-9 and TRBJ2-1, with 11 bases identical to TRBD2. V lost 7 bases and J lost 1; bases outside the gene matches: 15. Per the germline V gene, CDR1 is SEHNR and CDR2 is FQNEAQ (reference sequence). The CDR3 loop spans 19 amino acids. The CDR3 DNA reads TGTGCCAGCACCACTTGGGGGGCTAGCGGGGGGCGATCCTACAATGAGCAGTTCTTC. It specifies CASTTWGASGGRSYNEQFF.

The sample holds a few counts of this clonotype. The chain employs TRBV3-1 and TRBJ2-5; TRBD1 matches at 7 bases. From germline, CDR1 is LGHDT and CDR2 YNNKEL (reference sequence). With V trimmed by 6 bases and J by 3 bases, 4 bases remained unmatched. The CDR3 is 13 residues long. CDR3 in amino acids: CASSLTGKETQYF. The CDR3 region has the DNA TGTGCCAGCAGTCTGACAGGGAAAGAGACCCAGTACTTC.

This clonotype was recorded at least ten times. The rearrangement joins TRBV7-2 to TRBJ2-2; no reliable D call. Germline lookup yields CDR1 SGHTA and CDR2 FQGNSA. The V end lost 8 bases, the J end lost 8 bases, and 6 bases lay between the germline ends. This CDR3 has 10 residues. The CDR3 sequence is CASLGGELFF. The CDR3 DNA reads TGTGCCAGCCTCGGGGGGGAGCTGTTTTTT.

There are a few counts of this clonotype. The DNA of the CDR3 is TGTGCCAGCAGTTACCCCCGGACAGGCCAAGAGACCCAGTACTTC. Translating it yields CASSYPRTGQETQYF. This chain links TRBV6-5 with TRBJ2-5, with 7 positions matching TRBD1. This CDR3 is built from 15 residues. From germline, CDR1 is MNHEY and CDR2 SVGAGI. V lost 2 bases, J lost 1 base, and 4 bases stayed unmatched.